The next 15 T cell receptor beta chains were all read from a single sample in a study of Graves' ophthalmopathy and Graves' hyperthyroidism. Using RNA transcripts, the TCR beta CDR3 regions were amplified. The authors performed first-round RT-PCR with HTBI primers and then a second-round multiplex PCR. TCRdb re-derived calls from the multiplex PCR reads in MiXCR, one entry per CDR3 protein. The sample has roughly 420,000 distinct CDR3 sequences, about 21% seen once. The sequencing sample was made of peripheral blood. Receptors were obtained from a young woman with stable Graves' hyperthyroidism.

This clonotype showed up many times. The rearrangement links TRBV7-3 to TRBJ2-7, with TRBD2 as a possible D gene (5 bases). The CDR3 contains 15 residues. Germline V gene lookup returns CDR1 SGHTA and CDR2 FQGTGA. The germline V and J ends were trimmed by 1 base and 2 bases, with 12 bases remaining between them. The CDR3 bases are TGTGCCAGCAGCTTAAAGGGCGGAGGCCCCTACGAGCAGTACTTC. It codes for CASSLKGGGPYEQYF.

This clonotype has a count of ten or more. The chain joins TRBV5-1 to TRBJ1-1; D unresolved. The V end lost 5 bases, the J end lost 5 bases, and 22 bases lay between the germline ends. CDR1 and CDR2 (germline): SGHRS, YFSETQ. This CDR3 comprises 16 residues. The CDR3 nucleotides are TGCGCCAGCAGACCGGGTGGTCCGGGCGAACGGACTGAAGCTTTCTTT. This codes for CASRPGGPGERTEAFF.

This clonotype was seen many times. The chain combines TRBV29-1 with TRBJ2-7; D call uncertain. Per the germline V gene, CDR1 is SQVTM and CDR2 is ANQGSEA. This CDR3 is built from 11 residues. V was shortened by 2 bases and J by 3 bases, with 5 bases between the two germline ends. Here the CDR3 DNA reads TGCAGCGTTGAAATCCTCTACGAGCAGTACTTC. It yields the protein CSVEILYEQYF.

The gene calls are TRBV19 and TRBJ2-7; 7 bases are a match to TRBD1. Trimming cost V 5 bases and J 4 bases; bases outside gene matches: 11. Germline assignment: CDR1 LNHDA and CDR2 SQIVND (reference sequence). The CDR3 spans 15 residues. CDR3 sequence reads: CASSPHDRADYEQYF. CDR3 in DNA: TGTGCCAGTAGTCCGCACGACAGGGCTGATTACGAGCAGTACTTC. The entire variable domain, with the rest obtained from reference TRBV19 and TRBJ2-7, is as follows: DGGITQSPKYLFRKEGQNVTLSCEQNLNHDAMYWYRQDPGQGLRLIYYSQIVNDFQKGDIAEGYSVSREKKESFPLTVTSAQKNPTAFYLCASSPHDRADYEQYFGPGTRLTVT.

In its sample, this clonotype was seen many times. The chain recombines TRBV25-1 with TRBJ2-7; tentatively, D is TRBD2 (6 bases). V lost 8 bases and J 3 bases, leaving 17 bases between the germline ends. CDR1 and CDR2 from the germline V gene are MGHDK and SYGVNS. The CDR3 extends over 14 amino acids. CDR3 sequence: CASGATGRNYEQYF. Written as DNA, the CDR3 is TGTGCCAGCGGCGCCACCGGGAGAAACTACGAGCAGTACTTC.

In its sample, this clonotype was seen many times. A much larger clone sits a single nucleotide away, making a read error possible. V is TRBV12-3 or TRBV12-4 and J is TRBJ1-1; no clear D gene. The CDR3 is made up of 14 amino acids. Trimming took 5 bases from V and 7 from J, leaving 17 bases between them. CDR3 loop: CASSPYSSRNEAFF. In nucleotides, the CDR3 is TGTGCCAGCAGTCCATACAGCTCGAGGAATGAAGCTTTCTTT.

Turning to this clonotype: At one end, the junction sequence differs from germline, possibly due to a read error. V usage is TRBV24-1 and J usage is TRBJ2-7, with TRBD1 as a possible D gene (5 bases). Germline V gene lookup returns CDR1 KGHDR and CDR2 SFDVKD. The CDR3 has 14 residues. CDR3 amino acids: CATSDTGGSYELYF. CDR3 DNA: TGTGCCACCAGTGATACAGGCGGATCCTACGAGCTGTACTTC.

This clonotype was seen ten or more times. This may stem from a read error, because a much larger clone lies one nucleotide away. The chain recombines TRBV2 with TRBJ2-7; a weak D match, TRBD2 (5 bases). The V end was cut by 6 bases, the J end by 2 bases, with 11 bases between. CDR1 is SNHLY, CDR2 FYNNEI, per germline. This CDR3 has 13 residues. The CDR3 is CASRGRGAYEQYF. As DNA, the CDR3 is TGTGCCAGCAGGGGGAGAGGAGCCTACGAGCAGTACTTC.

This clonotype was observed at least ten times. The chain uses TRBV20-1 and TRBJ2-7, with a possible D match to TRBD2 (6 bases). Germline V CDR1 and CDR2: DFQATT, SNEGSKA (reference sequence). The CDR3 loop spans 14 amino acids. Trimming pared 1 base from V and 7 bases from J, leaving 17 bases between. The CDR3 loop is CSARGRGIEGEQYF. The CDR3 bases are TGCAGTGCTAGAGGGCGCGGGATTGAGGGGGAGCAGTACTTC.

The table lists this clonotype with a few counts. The chain couples TRBV20-1 to TRBJ2-7; maybe TRBD2 (5 bases). CDR3 length: 12 residues. From germline, CDR1 is DFQATT and CDR2 SNEGSKA (reference sequence). The V gene lost 6 bases and the J gene lost 2 bases, with 11 bases spanning the gap. This CDR3 reads CSAGEHPYEQYF. The DNA for the CDR3 is TGCAGTGCCGGGGAACACCCCTACGAGCAGTACTTC.

In its sample, this clonotype was seen many times. The chain uses TRBV5-1 and TRBJ2-7, with 8 bases lining up with TRBD2. This CDR3 spans 18 amino acids. V shed 0 bases and J 1 base; nucleotides not matched to a gene: 12. Per germline, CDR1 SGHRS and CDR2 YFSETQ. CDR3 DNA: TGCGCCAGCAGCTTGGCCGGGGGGGGGCCGCGACTTTCCTACGAGCAGTACTTC. It encodes CASSLAGGGPRLSYEQYF.

This clonotype was seen at least ten times. The rearrangement links TRBV19 to TRBJ1-5, with no clear D. The germline CDR1 and CDR2 sequences are LNHDA and SQIVND (reference sequence). This CDR3 has 14 amino acids. Deletions cut 7 bases from V and 5 bases from J, with 15 bases between. The CDR3 loop reads CASTFGGVHQPQHF. In nucleotides, the CDR3 is TGTGCCAGTACATTTGGCGGGGTCCATCAGCCCCAGCATTTT.

There are many counts of this clonotype. The chain carries TRBV27 and TRBJ1-1, with a tentative D call TRBD1 (5 bases). CDR3 size: 13 residues. The germline gives CDR1 MNHEY, CDR2 SMNVEV (reference sequence). V was shortened by 6 bases and J by 5 bases, with 13 bases between the two germline ends. For the CDR3, the DNA is TGTGCCAGCAGCTTGCAGGGAAGGACTGAAGCTTTCTTT. Its translation: CASSLQGRTEAFF.

The CDR3 coding sequence is TGCGCCAGCAGCCAAAATGGGGCAGGTGCCTGGAACACTGAAGCTTTCTTT. It specifies CASSQNGAGAWNTEAFF. J is TRBJ1-1 and V is TRBV4-1; a possible D gene is TRBD1 (5 bases). Germline CDR1 and CDR2: MGHRA and YSYEKL. The germline V and J ends were trimmed by 2 bases and 1 base, with 17 bases remaining between them. This CDR3 is 17 amino acids long.

This clonotype showed up many times. The chain recombines TRBV27 with TRBJ2-7, with TRBD1 identical over 7 bases. The CDR3 extends over 14 amino acids. The germline V gene has CDR1 MNHEY and CDR2 SMNVEV (reference sequence). Trimming took 4 bases from V and 0 from J; bases not matched to a gene: 3. CDR3 residues: CASSYRDSSYEQYF. The CDR3 coding sequence is TGTGCCAGCAGTTACCGGGACAGCTCCTACGAGCAGTACTTC.